This T cell receptor beta chain was recorded in a study of Tregs in tolerant kidney transplant recipients (dated by TCRdb to about 2019). Some background on the complete study: The transplants used related donors with nonmyeloablative bone marrow transplantation, and mixed chimerism in the human trials was transient. The study used TCRbeta sequencing to identify donor-specific regulatory T cells before combined kidney and bone marrow transplantation, then tracked those cells after transplant. What the authors observed across the whole study: Expanding Tregs with activated donor B cells appeared to identify the most biologically relevant and donor-specific TCRbeta repertoire. For some patients, the PCR primers changed as time went on, which meant samples from those patients could not be compared with one another at the nucleotide level. Although technical replication error seemed to be minimal, the question of biological reproducibility was not addressed directly. Donor-specific Treg expansion was found to exceed global Treg expansion in tolerant patients, suggesting antigen-driven rather than nonspecific expansion. Because the study included only a small number of patients, the results must be confirmed in larger populations and under other immunosuppression protocols.

A word on this clone: The antigen this receptor binds is unknown. No per-base quality is available; no much larger clone lies one base away.

Counted from cysteine to phenylalanine, this CDR3 has 14 amino acids. Left in the record is the CDR3 DNA by itself, 42 bases read in frame from the first base. V is pared back by 3 bases and J by 2 bases, with 10 bases lying between the germline termini. Per the germline V gene, KGHSH is the CDR1 and LQKENI is the CDR2. For TCRbeta CDR3 sequencing, genomic DNA was extracted from sorted cells using the QIAGEN DNeasy Blood and Tissue Kit. High-throughput TCRbeta CDR3 sequencing was carried out commercially through immunoSEQ, with PCR amplification with bias correction and internal controls included. In the paper's pipeline: A unique productive TCRbeta sequence was defined by the CDR3 nucleotide sequence when primers matched, and otherwise by the CDR3 amino acid sequence together with the Vbeta and Jbeta genes. As a correction for sorting error, sequences shared between sorted populations at a frequency ratio of 2:1 or less were discarded, and the remaining shared sequences were assigned to the higher population. A sequence counted as donor-reactive if, in CFSE-low cells, the sequence had a frequency of at least 0.01% and was expanded at least 5-fold compared with unstimulated cells. Jensen-Shannon divergence calculated on the top 100 TCRbeta sequences ranked by frequency was used to measure repertoire divergence. When a sample had multiple sequencing runs, each run was corrected for sorting error separately and the runs were then pooled. TCRdb stores this immuneACCESS table with in-frame sequences only. Part of the clones is absent; in the studies checked, under half of the shortfall reflects unresolved V genes, and no reason is known for the rest. V and J calls and clone size are those listed in that table; D and trimming were worked out from the DNA. Counted in this sample were some 64,000 clones; nearly 98% of them appeared once. Nearly 0.35% of the sample is held by the ten biggest clonotypes.

What this sample's time point label stands for: blood sample drawn before combined kidney and bone marrow transplant. Thawed PBMCs were FACS-sorted into unstimulated Tregs (CD4+CD25+CD127-), CD4+ non-Tregs (CD4+CD25-), CD4 cells and CD8 cells. Before Treg sorting, thawed PBMCs were rested overnight at 37°C with about 200 IU/ml IL-2. Patients were 4 combined kidney and bone marrow transplant recipients from the ITN036ST trial, and only these trial subjects had samples available. Healthy control blood was separated into PBMCs by Ficoll density gradient and cryopreserved, and patient PBMCs were collected both before and after transplant.

The clonotype comes from a human donor who received a combined kidney and bone marrow transplant. The chain is made from TRBV18 and TRBJ1-1; the D segment could be TRBD1, given 6 matching bases. The sequences come from Tregs from blood, collected before the transplant. The DNA sequence is given as TGTGCCAGCTCACCGTGGACAGATAACACTGAAGCTTTCTTT. Translation gives CASSPWTDNTEAFF. The reference TRBV18 and TRBJ1-1 proteins fill in what lies around the CDR3, so the full variable domain reads NAGVMQNPRHLVRRRGQEARLRCSPMKGHSHVYWYRQLPEEGLKFMVYLQKENIIDESGMPKERFSAEFPKEGPSILRIQQVVRGDSAAYFCASSPWTDNTEAFFGQGTRLTVV.